This record covers a single TCR beta chain. Germline is not matched at one junction end, which may reflect a read error. Previously, flow cytometry had revealed CD8+CD57+ cell expansion in the patients chosen for sequencing. Everyone among the patients had severe acquired aplastic anemia. Each patient gave a blood sample that was collected before any therapy had been received. This specimen comes from a study of CD8+CD57+ T cells in acquired aplastic anemia. Study background: Sorted CD4+ and CD8+ cells gave a mean 3.2 ug DNA, range roughly 0.18 to 30 ug.

Genomic DNA acted as the template from which TCR beta VDJ combination and CDR3 sequence profiling were carried out. TCRdb used MiXCR to reprocess the reads, holding one entry per CDR3 protein. Here the sample spans 270,000 or so distinct CDR3 sequences, roughly 82% being singletons. Germline CDR1 and CDR2: SEHNR and FQNEAQ (reference sequence). This CDR3 is built from 14 residues. The sample taken for sequencing was sorted CD4+, CD8+, or CD8+CD57+ T cells (not recorded which) from PBMCs. This TCR was sampled from a human donor with aplastic anemia. The chain is built from TRBV7-9 and TRBJ2-3; D assignment may be TRBD1 or TRBD2 (5 bases each). The CDR3 DNA is TGTGCCAGCAGCTTAGCGGGTAGCTACGGGGCGCAGGTTTTT. It specifies CASSLAGSYGAQVF. Combining the CDR3 with reference TRBV7-9 and TRBJ2-3 gives the whole variable domain DTGVSQNPRHKITKRGQNVTFRCDPISEHNRLYWYRQTLGQGPEFLTYFQNEAQLEKSRLLSDRFSAERPKGSFSTLEIQRTEQGDSAMYLCASSLAGSYGAQVFGPGTRLTVL.